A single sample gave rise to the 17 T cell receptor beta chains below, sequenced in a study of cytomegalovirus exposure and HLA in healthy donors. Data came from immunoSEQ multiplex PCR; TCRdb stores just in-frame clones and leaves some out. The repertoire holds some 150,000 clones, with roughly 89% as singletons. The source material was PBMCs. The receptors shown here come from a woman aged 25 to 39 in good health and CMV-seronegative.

CDR3 coding DNA: TGTGCCAGCAGCTTAGCTACTAGCGGGGGGAACACCGGGGAGCTGTTTTTT. This encodes CASSLATSGGNTGELFF. This rearrangement joins TRBV7-9 to TRBJ2-2, with TRBD2 matching 11 bases. The CDR3 spans 17 residues. Per the germline V gene, CDR1 is SEHNR and CDR2 is FQNEAQ (reference sequence). The V gene end was trimmed by 0 bases and the J gene end by 1 base; junction bases not matched to a gene: 1.

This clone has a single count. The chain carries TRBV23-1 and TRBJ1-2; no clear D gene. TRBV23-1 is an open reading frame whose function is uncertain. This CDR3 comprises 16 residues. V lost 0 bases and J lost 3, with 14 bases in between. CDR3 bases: TGCGCCAGCAGTCAATCAAACAACCCCGGGGACTATGGCTACACCTTC. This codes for CASSQSNNPGDYGYTF.

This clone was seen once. The CDR3 loop reads CAGHRDRSGNTIYF. The CDR3, as DNA: TGTGCCGGGCATCGGGACAGGTCTGGAAACACCATATATTTT. This rearrangement joins TRBV10-3 to TRBJ1-3; 8 bases fit TRBD1. From germline, CDR1 is ENHRY and CDR2 SYGVKD. The V segment lost 11 bases and the J segment 1 base; nucleotides outside the gene matches: 7. The CDR3 contains 14 residues.

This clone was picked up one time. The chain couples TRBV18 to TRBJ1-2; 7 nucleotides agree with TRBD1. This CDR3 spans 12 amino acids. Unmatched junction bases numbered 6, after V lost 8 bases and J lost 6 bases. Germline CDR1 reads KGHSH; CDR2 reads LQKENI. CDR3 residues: CASQGVEDGYTF. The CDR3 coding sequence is TGTGCCAGCCAGGGGGTAGAGGATGGCTACACCTTC.

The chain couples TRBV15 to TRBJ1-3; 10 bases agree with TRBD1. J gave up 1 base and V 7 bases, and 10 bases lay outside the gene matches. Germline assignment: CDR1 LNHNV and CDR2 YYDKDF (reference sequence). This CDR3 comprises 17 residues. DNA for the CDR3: TGTGCCACCATTCACCGGGACAGGGGTGCTTCTGGAAACACCATATATTTT. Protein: CATIHRDRGASGNTIYF.

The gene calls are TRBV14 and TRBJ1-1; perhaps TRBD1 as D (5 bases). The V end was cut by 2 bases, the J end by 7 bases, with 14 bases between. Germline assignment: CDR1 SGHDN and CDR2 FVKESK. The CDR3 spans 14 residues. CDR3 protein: CASSQFLLTGEAFF. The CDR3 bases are TGTGCCAGCAGCCAATTTCTCCTCACAGGTGAAGCTTTCTTT.

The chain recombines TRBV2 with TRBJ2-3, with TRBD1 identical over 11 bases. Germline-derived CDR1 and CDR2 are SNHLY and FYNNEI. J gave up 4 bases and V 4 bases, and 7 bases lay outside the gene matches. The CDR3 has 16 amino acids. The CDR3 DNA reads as TGTGCCAGCAGTGTTTTGGGACAGGGGGATTCAGATACGCAGTATTTT. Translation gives CASSVLGQGDSDTQYF.

DNA of the CDR3: TGTGCCAGCAGTTACTCTTGGGACAGGGCTGGCAATGAGCAGTTCTTC. This encodes CASSYSWDRAGNEQFF. This rearrangement joins TRBV6-5 to TRBJ2-1; 9 positions agree with TRBD1. Germline V gives CDR1 MNHEY, CDR2 SVGAGI. There are 16 residues in the CDR3. V lost 0 bases to trimming and J lost 6 bases; unmatched junction nucleotides: 6.

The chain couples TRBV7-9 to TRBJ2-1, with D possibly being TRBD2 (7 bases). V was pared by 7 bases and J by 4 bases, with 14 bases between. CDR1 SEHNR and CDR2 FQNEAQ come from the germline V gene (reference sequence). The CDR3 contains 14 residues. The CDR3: CASNEGGIYNEQFF. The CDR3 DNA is TGTGCCAGCAACGAGGGGGGGATTTACAATGAGCAGTTCTTC.

CDR3 sequence (DNA): TGTGCTAGTGGCATGAGGATCAACACTGAAGCTTTCTTT. It translates to CASGMRINTEAFF. The genes are TRBV12-5 and TRBJ1-1; no firm D call. CDR1 and CDR2 from the germline V gene are LGHNT and FRNRAP. The CDR3 is 13 residues long. The ends were cut back, 6 bases at V and 2 bases at J, with 10 bases in the middle.

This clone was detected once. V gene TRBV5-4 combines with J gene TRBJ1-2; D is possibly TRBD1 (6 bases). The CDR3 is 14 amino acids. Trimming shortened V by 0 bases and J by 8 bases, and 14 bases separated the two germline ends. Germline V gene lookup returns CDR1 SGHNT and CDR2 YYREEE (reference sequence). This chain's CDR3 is CASSLGGGAGGYTF. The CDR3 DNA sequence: TGTGCCAGCAGCTTGGGAGGGGGGGCCGGCGGCTACACCTTC.

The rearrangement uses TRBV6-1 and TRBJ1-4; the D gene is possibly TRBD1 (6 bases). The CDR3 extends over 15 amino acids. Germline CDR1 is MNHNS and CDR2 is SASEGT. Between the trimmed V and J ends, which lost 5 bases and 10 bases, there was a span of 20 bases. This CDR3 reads CASSTTGQILGKLFF. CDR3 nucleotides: TGTGCCAGCAGTACTACGGGACAAATCCTTGGAAAACTGTTTTTT.

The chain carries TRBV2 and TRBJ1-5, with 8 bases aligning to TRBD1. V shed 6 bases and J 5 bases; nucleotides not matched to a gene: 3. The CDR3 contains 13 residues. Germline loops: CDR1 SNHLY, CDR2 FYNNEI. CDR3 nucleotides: TGTGCCAGCAGCCAACAGGGGGATCAGCCCCAGCATTTT. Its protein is CASSQQGDQPQHF.

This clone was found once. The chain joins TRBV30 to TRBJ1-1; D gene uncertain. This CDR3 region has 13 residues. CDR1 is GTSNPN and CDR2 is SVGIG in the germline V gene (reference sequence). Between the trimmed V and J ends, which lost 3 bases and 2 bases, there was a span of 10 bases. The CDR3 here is CAWRSRFNTEAFF. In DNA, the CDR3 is TGTGCCTGGAGGAGCAGGTTCAACACTGAAGCTTTCTTT.

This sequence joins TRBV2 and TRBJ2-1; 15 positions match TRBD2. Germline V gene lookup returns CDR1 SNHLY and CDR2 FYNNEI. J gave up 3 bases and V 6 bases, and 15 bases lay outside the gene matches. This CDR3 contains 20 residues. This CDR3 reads CASRWGTSGGSTHFYNEQFF. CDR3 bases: TGTGCCAGCAGGTGGGGGACTAGCGGGGGGAGTACCCATTTCTACAATGAGCAGTTCTTC.

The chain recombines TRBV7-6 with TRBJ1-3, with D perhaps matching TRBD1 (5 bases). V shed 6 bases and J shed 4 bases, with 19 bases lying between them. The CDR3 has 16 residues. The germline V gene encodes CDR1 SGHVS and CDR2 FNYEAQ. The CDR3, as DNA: TGTGCCAGCAGTGGATGGGGCCCTACTCTGGGAAACACCATATATTTT. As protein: CASSGWGPTLGNTIYF. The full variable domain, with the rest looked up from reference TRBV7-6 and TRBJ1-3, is GAGVSQSPRYKVTKRGQDVALRCDPISGHVSLYWYRQALGQGPEFLTYFNYEAQQDKSGLPNDRFSAERPEGSISTLTIQRTEQRDSAMYRCASSGWGPTLGNTIYFGEGSWLTVV.

CDR3 protein: CASSPTGGDSYEQYF. In nucleotides, the CDR3 is TGTGCCAGCAGTCCAACAGGGGGCGATTCCTACGAGCAGTACTTC. The V gene is TRBV27, the J gene TRBJ2-7; TRBD1 matches at 9 bases. The CDR3 is made up of 15 amino acids. Germline V gives CDR1 MNHEY, CDR2 SMNVEV (reference sequence). Trimming removed 5 bases from V and 1 base from J; junction bases left unmatched: 6.